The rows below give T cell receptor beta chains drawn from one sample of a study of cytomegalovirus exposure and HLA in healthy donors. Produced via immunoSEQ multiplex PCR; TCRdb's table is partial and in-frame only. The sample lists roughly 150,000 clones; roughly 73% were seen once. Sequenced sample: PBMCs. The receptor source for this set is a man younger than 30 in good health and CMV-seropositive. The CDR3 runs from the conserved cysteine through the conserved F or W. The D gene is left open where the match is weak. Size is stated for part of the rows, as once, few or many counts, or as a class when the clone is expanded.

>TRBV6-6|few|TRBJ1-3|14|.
TGTGCCAGCAGTTTCCAGGGCTCTGGAAACACCATATATTTT
CASSFQGSGNTIYF
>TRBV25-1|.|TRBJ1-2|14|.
TGTGCCAGCAGTGCCGGGCAGGGAAACTATGGCTACACCTTC
CASSAGQGNYGYTF
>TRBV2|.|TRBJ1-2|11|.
TGTGCCAGCGGTTCAGGGGAGGGCTACACCTTC
CASGSGEGYTF
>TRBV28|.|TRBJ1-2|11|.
TGTGCCAGCAGTTCGGACTTCGGCTACACCTTC
CASSSDFGYTF
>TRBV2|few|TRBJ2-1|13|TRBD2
TGTGCCAGCGGCCATAGCGGGAGTCGGGAGCAGTTCTTC
CASGHSGSREQFF
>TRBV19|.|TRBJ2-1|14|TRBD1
TGTGCCAGTAGTAACTCCGGGACAGTCAATGAGCAGTTCTTC
CASSNSGTVNEQFF
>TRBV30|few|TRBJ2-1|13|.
TGTGCCTGGATGAGCGACTCCTACAATGAGCAGTTCTTC
CAWMSDSYNEQFF
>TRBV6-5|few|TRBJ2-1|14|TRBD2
TGTGCCAGCAGTTACGGGACTAGCCCCTCTGAGCAGTTCTTC
CASSYGTSPSEQFF
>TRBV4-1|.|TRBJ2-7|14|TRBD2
TGCGCCAGCAGCCAAGGCCTAGCGGGCGACGAGCAGTACTTC
CASSQGLAGDEQYF
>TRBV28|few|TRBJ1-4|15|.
TGTGCCAGCAGCCCCCCCGGGGGGGGGAATGAAAAACTGTTTTTT
CASSPPGGGNEKLFF
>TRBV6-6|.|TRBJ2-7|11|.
TGTGCCAGCCAGGGAGGCTACGAGCAGTACTTC
CASQGGYEQYF
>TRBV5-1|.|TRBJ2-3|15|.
TGCGCCAGCAGCCGACGGGAGTTTAGTCAAGATACGCAGTATTTT
CASSRREFSQDTQYF
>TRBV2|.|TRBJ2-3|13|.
TGTGCCAGCAGTGAGGGGGGACCAGATACGCAGTATTTT
CASSEGGPDTQYF
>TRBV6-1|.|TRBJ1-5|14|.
TGTGCCAGCAGTACTAGTTATAGCAATCAGCCCCAGCATTTT
CASSTSYSNQPQHF
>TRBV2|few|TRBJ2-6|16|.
TGTGCCAGCACCCCAAACAGGGCCTCTGGGGCCAACGTCCTGACTTTC
CASTPNRASGANVLTF
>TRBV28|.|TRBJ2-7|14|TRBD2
TGTGCCAGCAGCGGGACTAGCGGGATAAAGGAGCAGTACTTC
CASSGTSGIKEQYF
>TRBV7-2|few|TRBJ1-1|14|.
TGTGCCAGCAGCTTAGCTCGGCCGGGCACTGAAGCTTTCTTT
CASSLARPGTEAFF
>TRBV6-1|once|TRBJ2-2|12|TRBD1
TGTGCCAGCAGCAGGGGGACCGGGGAGCTGTTTTTT
CASSRGTGELFF
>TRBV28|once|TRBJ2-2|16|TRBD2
TGTGCCAGCAGTTTAGGTTTGCTAGCGGGAGCCGGGGAGCTGTTTTTT
CASSLGLLAGAGELFF
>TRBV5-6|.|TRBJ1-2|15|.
TGTGCCAGCTCGGAGATCGGGGGGTCTAACTATGGCTACACCTTC
CASSEIGGSNYGYTF
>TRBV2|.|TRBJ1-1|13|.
TGTGCCAACGAACTACAGGGGAACACTGAAGCTTTCTTT
CANELQGNTEAFF
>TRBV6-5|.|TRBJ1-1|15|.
TGTGCCAGCAGTTACTCCTCTTCCGGGAACACTGAAGCTTTCTTT
CASSYSSSGNTEAFF
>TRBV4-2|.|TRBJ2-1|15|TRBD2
TGTGCCAGCAGCCAAGTTGGTAGCGGGAGCAATGAGCAGTTCTTC
CASSQVGSGSNEQFF
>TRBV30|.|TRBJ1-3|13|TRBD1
TGTGCCTGGGGGACAGGCTCTGGAAACACCATATATTTT
CAWGTGSGNTIYF